This is a list of T cell receptor beta chains from one sample in a study of control samples from healthy donors and cancer patients. Some clones are missing from TCRdb's copy, which holds only in-frame ones; the method was immunoSEQ multiplex PCR. Of 80,000 to 100,000 clones listed, 88% were seen once; the top ten hold 14%. The sequencing sample was made of blood. These receptors originate from a young man in good health. Both conserved end residues are part of each CDR3. Rows may omit the clone size; those that give it use once, few, many or a size class.

V	size	CDR3
TRBV5-5	NA	CASRGGNMNTEAFF
TRBV27	NA	CASRPRQTNTEAFF
TRBV5-1	once	CASSLFQGTNTEAFF
TRBV7-8	NA	CASSPPRGVRTEAFF
TRBV9	NA	CASSPAGISYEQYF
TRBV2	NA	CASSSQGHAVGVSQYF
TRBV18	NA	CASSLDLGLAHEQYF
TRBV30	NA	CAQGAEDSYEQYF
TRBV19	NA	CASSKRGLIRVNTEAFF
TRBV7-3	NA	CASSLGLWTGNTGELFF
TRBV11-2	NA	CASSLTTPAYEQYF
TRBV19	few	CASSIGTGGRVNQPQHF
TRBV6-4	NA	CASSRTGDSSYNEQFF
TRBV21-1	NA	CASSKGDTEAFF
TRBV12-3/TRBV12-4	NA	CASSLRPDTQYF
TRBV5-4	NA	CASSPEGLAVSYNEQFF
TRBV11-2	NA	CASSFTGGEPYEQYF
TRBV15	NA	CATSTSTGDEQYF
TRBV19	NA	CASRTGPANYGYTF
TRBV7-9	few	CASSLGQNTEAFF
TRBV19	NA	CASKVGTGWGQPQHF
TRBV12-3/TRBV12-4	NA	CASSSAEHQPQHF
TRBV4-3	NA	CASSQGFATGNTIYF
TRBV18	NA	CASSRGGVDYEQYF
TRBV9	NA	CASSDTDVELFF
TRBV19	NA	CASSAAGELFF
TRBV9	NA	CASSLGGSADTQYF
TRBV11-3	NA	CASSLSSVVETQYF
TRBV7-9	once	CASSTVTSGSIDEQFF
TRBV3-1/TRBV3-2	NA	CASSQDWANPPSDTQYF
TRBV3-1/TRBV3-2	NA	CASSPGDRLHSNQPQHF
TRBV21-1	NA	CASSKVGDRVNYGYTF
TRBV9	few	CASSVNDPGTSAGMSYEQYF
TRBV11-2	NA	CASSLTTGRSSYEQYF
TRBV4-1	NA	CASSQEPGGTGSSYEQYF
TRBV15	NA	CATSLEGQGLNEQFF
TRBV21-1	NA	CASSQAVIAGGKNGTDTQYF
TRBV28	NA	CASSPRRHEQYF
TRBV9	NA	CASSVPLYRDRGRRNYGYTF
TRBV4-3	NA	CASSHRGGRSNEQFF
TRBV7-3	NA	CASSLGEGADTQYF
TRBV6-5	NA	CASSLVGGAKNIQYF
TRBV7-3	NA	CASSEAEGSSYNEQFF
TRBV19	NA	CASSMGQLNQPQHF
TRBV11-2	NA	CASSLEPPRRGHKGEQFF
TRBV7-2	NA	CASSPRTGSPEQFF
TRBV2	NA	CASSDRVTKETQYF
TRBV2	NA	CASSESIGNQPQHF
TRBV9	NA	CASSVEGGRDTQYF
TRBV6-5	NA	CASRGTAQETQYF
TRBV18	NA	CASSPRQPVQFF
TRBV5-4	NA	CATKDPLNGYGYTF
TRBV6-4	once	CASREGQGKSYNEQFF
TRBV4-1	few	CASSQDIFGLAASTAEQFF
TRBV5-1	NA	CASSFRQGDPGELFF
TRBV7-2	once	CASSLPGAFNQPQHF
TRBV30	NA	CAWSLDRNTEAFF
TRBV27	once	CASSNRGYGFGGYTF